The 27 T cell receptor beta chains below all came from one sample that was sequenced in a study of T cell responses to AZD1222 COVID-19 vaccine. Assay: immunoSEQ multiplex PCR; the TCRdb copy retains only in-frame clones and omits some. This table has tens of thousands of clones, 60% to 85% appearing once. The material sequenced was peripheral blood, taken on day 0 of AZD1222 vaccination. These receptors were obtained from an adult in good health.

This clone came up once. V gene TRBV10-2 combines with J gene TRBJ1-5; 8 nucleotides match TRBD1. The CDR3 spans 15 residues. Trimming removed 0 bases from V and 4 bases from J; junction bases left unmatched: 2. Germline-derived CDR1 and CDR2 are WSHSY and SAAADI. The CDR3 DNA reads TGCGCCAGCAGTGAGTCGAGACAGGGGAATCAGCCCCAGCATTTT. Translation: CASSESRQGNQPQHF.

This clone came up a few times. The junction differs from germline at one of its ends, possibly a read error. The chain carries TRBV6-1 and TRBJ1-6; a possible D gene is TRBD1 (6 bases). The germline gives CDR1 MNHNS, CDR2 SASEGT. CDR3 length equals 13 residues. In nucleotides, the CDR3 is TGTGCCAGCAGTGATGGGGCAGGGGCCAACGTCGGCTTT. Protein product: CASSDGAGANVGF.

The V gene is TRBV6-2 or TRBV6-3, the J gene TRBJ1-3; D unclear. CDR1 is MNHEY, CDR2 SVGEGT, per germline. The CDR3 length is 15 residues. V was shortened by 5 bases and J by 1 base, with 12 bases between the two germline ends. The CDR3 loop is CASSPVRRSGNTIYF. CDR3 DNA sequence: TGTGCCAGCAGTCCCGTCCGGAGGTCTGGAAACACCATATATTTT.

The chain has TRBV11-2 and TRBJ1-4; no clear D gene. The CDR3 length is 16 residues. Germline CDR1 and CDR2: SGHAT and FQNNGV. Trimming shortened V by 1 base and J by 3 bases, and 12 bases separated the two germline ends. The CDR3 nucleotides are TGTGCCAGCAGCTTAGCCCCGTCGGCCCCTAATGAAAAACTGTTTTTT. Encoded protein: CASSLAPSAPNEKLFF.

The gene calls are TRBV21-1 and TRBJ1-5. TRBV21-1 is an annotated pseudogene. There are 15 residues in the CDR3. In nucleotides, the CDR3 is TGTGCCAGCAGCAAAGGTTTGAAAGACAATCAGCCCCAGCATTTT. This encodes CASSKGLKDNQPQHF.

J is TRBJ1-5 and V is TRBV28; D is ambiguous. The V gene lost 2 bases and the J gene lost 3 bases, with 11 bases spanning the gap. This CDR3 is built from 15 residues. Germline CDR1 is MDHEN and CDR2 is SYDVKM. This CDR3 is CASSLPQAFNQPQHF. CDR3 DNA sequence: TGTGCCAGCAGTTTACCCCAGGCATTCAATCAGCCCCAGCATTTT.

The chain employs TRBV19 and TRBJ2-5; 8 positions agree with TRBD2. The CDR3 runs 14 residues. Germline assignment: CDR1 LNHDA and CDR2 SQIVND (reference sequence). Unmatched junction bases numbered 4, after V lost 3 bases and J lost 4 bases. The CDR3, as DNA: TGTGCCAGTAGTATGCGGGGGGATGGAGAGACCCAGTACTTC. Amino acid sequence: CASSMRGDGETQYF.

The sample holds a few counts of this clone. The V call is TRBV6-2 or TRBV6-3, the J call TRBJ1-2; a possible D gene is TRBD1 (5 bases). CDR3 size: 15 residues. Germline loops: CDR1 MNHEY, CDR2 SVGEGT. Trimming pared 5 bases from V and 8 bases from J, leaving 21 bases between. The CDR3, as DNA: TGTGCCAGCAGTGCCAGGGACTCGACTCTGGGAGGCTACACCTTC. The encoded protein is CASSARDSTLGGYTF.

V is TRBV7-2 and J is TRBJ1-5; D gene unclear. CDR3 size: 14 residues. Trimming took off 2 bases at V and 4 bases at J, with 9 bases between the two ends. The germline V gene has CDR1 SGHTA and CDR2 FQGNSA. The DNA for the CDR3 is TGTGCCAGCAGCTTACATCGAGGGAATCAGCCCCAGCATTTT. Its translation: CASSLHRGNQPQHF.

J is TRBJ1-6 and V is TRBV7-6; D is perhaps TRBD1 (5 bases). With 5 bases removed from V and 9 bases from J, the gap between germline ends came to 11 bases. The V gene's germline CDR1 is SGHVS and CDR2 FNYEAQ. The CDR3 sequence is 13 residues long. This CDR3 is CASSPGQSSPLHF. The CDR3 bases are TGTGCCAGCAGCCCAGGACAAAGTTCACCCCTCCACTTT.

CDR3 DNA sequence: TGTGCCAGCAGCCGCTGGGGTCATGGCTACACCTTC. Protein sequence: CASSRWGHGYTF. This chain links TRBV28 with TRBJ1-2; D is undetermined. V lost 6 bases to trimming and J lost 6 bases, with 11 bases between them. From germline, CDR1 is MDHEN and CDR2 SYDVKM. There are 12 residues in the CDR3.

CDR3 in DNA: TGTGCCAGTAGTTTGGTCGGGGCAACTAATGAAAAACTGTTTTTT. Amino acid sequence: CASSLVGATNEKLFF. This rearrangement joins TRBV19 to TRBJ1-4; no definite D call. This CDR3 spans 15 amino acids. The germline CDR1 and CDR2 sequences are LNHDA and SQIVND (reference sequence). V gave up 5 bases and J gave up 0 bases, with 10 bases separating them.

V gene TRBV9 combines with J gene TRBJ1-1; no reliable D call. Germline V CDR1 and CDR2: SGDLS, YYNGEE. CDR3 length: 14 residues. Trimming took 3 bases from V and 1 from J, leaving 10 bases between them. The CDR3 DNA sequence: TGTGCCAGCAGCGGGTCGACGGGGAACACTGAAGCTTTCTTT. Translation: CASSGSTGNTEAFF.

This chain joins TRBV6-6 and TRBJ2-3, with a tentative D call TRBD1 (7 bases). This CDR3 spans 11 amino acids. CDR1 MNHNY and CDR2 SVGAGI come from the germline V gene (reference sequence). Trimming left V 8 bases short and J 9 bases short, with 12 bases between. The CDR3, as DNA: TGTGCCAGCTCCAGGGGGGCCACGCAGTATTTT. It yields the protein CASSRGATQYF.

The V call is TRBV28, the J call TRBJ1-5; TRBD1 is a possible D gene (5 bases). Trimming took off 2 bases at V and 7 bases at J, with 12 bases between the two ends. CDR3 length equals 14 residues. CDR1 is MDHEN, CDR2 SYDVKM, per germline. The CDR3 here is CASSLGSGYQPQHF. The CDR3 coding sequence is TGTGCCAGCAGTTTAGGTTCAGGGTACCAGCCCCAGCATTTT.

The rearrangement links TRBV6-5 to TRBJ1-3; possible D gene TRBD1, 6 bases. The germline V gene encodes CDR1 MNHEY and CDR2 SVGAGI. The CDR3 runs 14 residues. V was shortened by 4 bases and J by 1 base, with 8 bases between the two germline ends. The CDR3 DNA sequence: TGTGCCAGCAGTTTTGGGACATCTGGAAACACCATATATTTT. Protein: CASSFGTSGNTIYF.

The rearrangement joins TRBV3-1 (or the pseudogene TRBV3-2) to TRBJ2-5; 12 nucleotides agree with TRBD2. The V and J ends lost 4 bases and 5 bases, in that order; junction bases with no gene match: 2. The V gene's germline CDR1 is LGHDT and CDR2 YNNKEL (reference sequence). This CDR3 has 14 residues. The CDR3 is CASSPSGGAETQYF. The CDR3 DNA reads TGTGCCAGCAGCCCTAGCGGGGGGGCCGAGACCCAGTACTTC.

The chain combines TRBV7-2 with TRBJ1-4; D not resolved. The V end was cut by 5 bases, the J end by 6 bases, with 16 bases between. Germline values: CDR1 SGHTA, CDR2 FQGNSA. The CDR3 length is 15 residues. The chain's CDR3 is CASSPRGRVDEKLFF. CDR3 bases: TGTGCCAGCAGCCCGCGGGGAAGGGTAGATGAAAAACTGTTTTTT.

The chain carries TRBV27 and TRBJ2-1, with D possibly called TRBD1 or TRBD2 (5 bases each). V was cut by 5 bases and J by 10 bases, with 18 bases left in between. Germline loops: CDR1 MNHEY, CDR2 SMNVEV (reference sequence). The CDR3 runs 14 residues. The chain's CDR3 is CASSLTRAGTEQFF. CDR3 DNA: TGTGCCAGCAGTCTTACGAGAGCCGGGACGGAGCAGTTCTTC.

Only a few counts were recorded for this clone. The CDR3 bases are TGTGCCAGCATGACGTATTCGGGGGAGCTGTTTTTT. This encodes CASMTYSGELFF. V gene TRBV28 combines with J gene TRBJ2-2; D is undetermined. The CDR3 contains 12 residues. Germline V gene sequence: CDR1 MDHEN, CDR2 SYDVKM. The ends were cut back, 7 bases at V and 8 bases at J, with 11 bases in the middle.

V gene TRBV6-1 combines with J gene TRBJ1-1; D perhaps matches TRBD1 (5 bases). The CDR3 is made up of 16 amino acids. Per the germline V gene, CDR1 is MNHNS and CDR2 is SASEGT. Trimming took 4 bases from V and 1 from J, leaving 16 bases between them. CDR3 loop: CASSAPGTKTNTEAFF. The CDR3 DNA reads TGTGCCAGCAGTGCGCCGGGGACTAAAACGAACACTGAAGCTTTCTTT.

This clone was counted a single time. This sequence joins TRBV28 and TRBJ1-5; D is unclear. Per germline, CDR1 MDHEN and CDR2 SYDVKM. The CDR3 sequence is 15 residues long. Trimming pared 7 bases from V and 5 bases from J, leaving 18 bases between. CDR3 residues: CASTPVNVLDQPQHF. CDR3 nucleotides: TGTGCCAGCACGCCCGTAAACGTCCTAGATCAGCCCCAGCATTTT.

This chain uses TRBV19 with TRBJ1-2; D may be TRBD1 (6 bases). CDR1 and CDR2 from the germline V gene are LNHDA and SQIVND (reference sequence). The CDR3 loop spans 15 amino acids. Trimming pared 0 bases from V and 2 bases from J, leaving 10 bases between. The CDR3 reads CASSIDHRVNYGYTF. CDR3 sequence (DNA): TGTGCCAGTAGTATAGATCACAGGGTCAACTATGGCTACACCTTC. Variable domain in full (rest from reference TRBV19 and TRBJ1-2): DGGITQSPKYLFRKEGQNVTLSCEQNLNHDAMYWYRQDPGQGLRLIYYSQIVNDFQKGDIAEGYSVSREKKESFPLTVTSAQKNPTAFYLCASSIDHRVNYGYTFGSGTRLTVV.

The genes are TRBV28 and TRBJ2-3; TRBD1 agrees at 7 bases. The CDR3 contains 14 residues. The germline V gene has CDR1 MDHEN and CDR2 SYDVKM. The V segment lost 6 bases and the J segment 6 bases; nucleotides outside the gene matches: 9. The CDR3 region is CASSRGQSGDTQYF. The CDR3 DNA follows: TGTGCCAGCAGCCGGGGACAGTCGGGGGATACGCAGTATTTT. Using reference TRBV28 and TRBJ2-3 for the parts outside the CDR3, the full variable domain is DVKVTQSSRYLVKRTGEKVFLECVQDMDHENMFWYRQDPGLGLRLIYFSYDVKMKEKGDIPEGYSVSREKKERFSLILESASTNQTSMYLCASSRGQSGDTQYFGPGTRLTVL.

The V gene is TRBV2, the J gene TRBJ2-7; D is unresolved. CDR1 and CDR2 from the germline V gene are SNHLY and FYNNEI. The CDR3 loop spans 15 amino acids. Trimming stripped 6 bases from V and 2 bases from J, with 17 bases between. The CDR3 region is CASRDVVGAPYEQYF. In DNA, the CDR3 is TGTGCCAGCAGAGACGTCGTAGGCGCGCCCTACGAGCAGTACTTC.

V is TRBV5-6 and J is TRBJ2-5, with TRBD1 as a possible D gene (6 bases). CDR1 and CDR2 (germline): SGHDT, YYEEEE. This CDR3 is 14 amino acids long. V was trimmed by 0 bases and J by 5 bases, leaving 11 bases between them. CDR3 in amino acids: CASSLGNRAETQYF. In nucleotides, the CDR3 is TGTGCCAGCAGCTTGGGGAACAGGGCGGAGACCCAGTACTTC.

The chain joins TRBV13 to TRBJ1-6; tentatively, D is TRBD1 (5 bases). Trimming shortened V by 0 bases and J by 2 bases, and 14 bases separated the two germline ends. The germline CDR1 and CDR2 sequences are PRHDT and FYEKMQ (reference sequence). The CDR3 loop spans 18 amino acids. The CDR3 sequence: CASSLGPAGGTYNSPLHF. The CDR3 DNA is TGTGCCAGCAGCTTAGGCCCAGCCGGGGGGACCTATAATTCACCCCTCCACTTT.